One sample yielded the 23 T cell receptor beta chains listed below, sequenced in a study of T cells after posttransplantation cyclophosphamide. Measured with immunoSEQ multiplex PCR; TCRdb has only the in-frame clones, and not every one. Observed in the sample are some 40,000 clones, none of them singletons. Sequencing input: PBMCs. The receptors here all came from a man aged 45-65 years in good health, CMV-negative, and a related stem cell transplant donor.

This clone showed up many times. The chain has TRBV9 and TRBJ2-3; perhaps TRBD2 as D (6 bases). Germline assignment: CDR1 SGDLS and CDR2 YYNGEE. Between the trimmed V and J ends, which lost 2 bases and 2 bases, there was a span of 12 bases. The CDR3 sequence is 15 residues long. CDR3: CASSVSGPSTDTQYF. The CDR3 DNA sequence: TGTGCCAGCAGCGTGAGCGGGCCCTCCACAGATACGCAGTATTTT.

This clone was counted at least ten times. The CDR3 reads CASSPVGVTEAFF. The CDR3 DNA follows: TGTGCCAGCAGCCCCGTAGGGGTCACTGAAGCTTTCTTT. The chain carries TRBV7-3 and TRBJ1-1, with D possibly TRBD1 on 5 matching bases. CDR1 and CDR2 (germline): SGHTA, FQGTGA. The CDR3 loop spans 13 amino acids. V lost 5 bases and J 4 bases, leaving 11 bases between the germline ends. The entire variable domain, with the rest obtained from reference TRBV7-3 and TRBJ1-1, is as follows: GAGVSQTPSNKVTEKGKYVELRCDPISGHTALYWYRQSLGQGPEFLIYFQGTGAADDSGLPNDRFFAVRPEGSVSTLKIQRTERGDSAVYLCASSPVGVTEAFFGQGTRLTVV.

This clone was seen a handful of times. The chain couples TRBV18 to TRBJ2-1; possibly TRBD2 for D (6 bases). V dropped 3 bases and J dropped 4 bases, with 16 bases sitting between them. The CDR3 has 16 residues. In germline, CDR1 is KGHSH, CDR2 LQKENI. This CDR3 reads CASSPEGLGGYNEQFF. Written as DNA, the CDR3 is TGTGCCAGCTCACCGGAGGGCCTCGGGGGTTACAATGAGCAGTTCTTC.

This clone was seen at least ten times. This rearrangement joins TRBV4-3 to TRBJ1-2, with D maybe TRBD1 (5 bases). V was trimmed by 2 bases and J by 4 bases, leaving 11 bases between them. The germline gives CDR1 LGHNA, CDR2 YSLEER. The CDR3 sequence is 14 residues long. In DNA, the CDR3 is TGCGCCAGCAGCCAACGCCAGGGTACCTATGGCTACACCTTC. Protein sequence: CASSQRQGTYGYTF.

Many counts were recorded for this clone. CDR3 nucleotides: TGCGCCAGCAGCCAGGATGGGAGCGATCAGCCCCAGCATTTT. Protein sequence: CASSQDGSDQPQHF. The chain links TRBV5-1 to TRBJ1-5; D is unresolved. Germline-derived CDR1 and CDR2 are SGHRS and YFSETQ. V lost 4 bases and J 5 bases, leaving 13 bases between the germline ends. This CDR3 has 14 amino acids.

The sample holds many counts of this clone. J is TRBJ2-5 and V is TRBV2; tentative D call: TRBD2 (6 bases). Trimming cost V 3 bases and J 4 bases, with 12 bases left between them. CDR1 and CDR2 (germline): SNHLY, FYNNEI. This CDR3 contains 14 residues. The CDR3 sequence is CASSEGGARETQYF. The CDR3 nucleotides read TGTGCCAGCAGTGAGGGGGGAGCGAGAGAGACCCAGTACTTC.

This clone has at least ten counts. The genes are TRBV6-6 and TRBJ2-2; tentatively, D is TRBD2 (6 bases). Trimming took 6 bases from V and 3 from J, leaving 14 bases between them. The V gene's germline CDR1 is MNHNY and CDR2 SVGAGI (reference sequence). The CDR3 is 15 residues long. CDR3 nucleotide sequence: TGTGCCAGCAGCCAGGGACTTCTCCACACCGGGGAGCTGTTTTTT. Amino acids: CASSQGLLHTGELFF.

This clone was seen repeatedly, ten times or more. The chain uses TRBV6-1 and TRBJ2-3; TRBD1 is a possible D gene (6 bases). The CDR3 has 11 residues. In germline, CDR1 is MNHNS, CDR2 SASEGT. V gave up 6 bases and J gave up 12 bases, with 13 bases separating them. The CDR3 sequence: CASRPQGHQYF. The CDR3 nucleotides are TGTGCCAGCAGGCCACAGGGACACCAGTATTTT.

In this sample, this clone turned up many times. The rearrangement uses TRBV21-1 and TRBJ1-1. TRBV21-1 is designated a pseudogene. This CDR3 is 18 amino acids long. The CDR3 is CASSKVSARVRWMTEAFF. CDR3 DNA: TGTGCCAGCAGCAAAGTTTCTGCGAGGGTACGATGGATGACTGAAGCTTTCTTT.

The sample holds many counts of this clone. This chain connects TRBV6-5 to TRBJ2-7, with 7 bases that match TRBD1. In germline, CDR1 is MNHEY, CDR2 SVGAGI. CDR3 length: 13 amino acids. V was pared by 4 bases and J by 2 bases, with 2 bases of the junction left unmatched. The CDR3 sequence: CASSWGTAYEQYF. The CDR3 nucleotides are TGTGCCAGCAGTTGGGGGACAGCCTACGAGCAGTACTTC.

This clone was counted ten times or more. This chain connects TRBV6-6 to TRBJ2-1, with 9 positions matching TRBD1. CDR3 length: 16 amino acids. CDR1 and CDR2 from the germline V gene are MNHNY and SVGAGI (reference sequence). With 0 bases clipped from V and 7 bases from J, the junction kept 7 bases outside the gene matches. The CDR3 DNA reads as TGTGCCAGCAGTTACTCCCGGGACAGGGAAGGGAATGAGCAGTTCTTC. It specifies CASSYSRDREGNEQFF.

A few counts support this clone. The chain joins TRBV30 to TRBJ1-6, with 8 bases aligning to TRBD1. The CDR3 has 14 residues. Trimming took 3 bases from V and 9 from J; bases not matched to a gene: 7. The germline gives CDR1 GTSNPN, CDR2 SVGIG (reference sequence). In DNA form, the CDR3 reads TGTGCCTGGAGGATGACAGGGGAGTCTTCACCCCTCCACTTT. Residues: CAWRMTGESSPLHF.

This clone was picked up a small number of times. This chain connects TRBV19 to TRBJ2-7; 9 bases fit TRBD1. CDR3 length: 13 residues. V dropped 4 bases and J dropped 5; count of bases not matched to a gene: 3. Looked up from germline, CDR1 is LNHDA and CDR2 is SQIVND (reference sequence). The CDR3 is CASSTRTGDEQYF. The DNA of the CDR3 is TGTGCCAGTAGTACCAGGACAGGGGACGAGCAGTACTTC.

This clone was seen many times. This chain joins TRBV9 and TRBJ2-7, with TRBD2 identical over 10 bases. Trimming cost V 5 bases and J 6 bases; bases outside gene matches: 14. This CDR3 is 16 amino acids long. Germline CDR1 and CDR2: SGDLS and YYNGEE. CDR3 sequence: CASSLLAGVGLSEQYF. The CDR3 DNA reads as TGTGCCAGCAGTCTTCTAGCGGGAGTGGGGCTATCCGAGCAGTACTTC.

This clone came up many times. The gene calls are TRBV10-2 and TRBJ2-3; perhaps TRBD1 as D (5 bases). CDR3 length: 15 amino acids. V was trimmed by 2 bases and J by 1 base, leaving 10 bases between them. Germline V gene data show CDR1 as WSHSY and CDR2 as SAAADI. CDR3 residues: CASSEEVGGTDTQYF. The CDR3 DNA is TGCGCCAGCAGTGAGGAGGTAGGGGGCACAGATACGCAGTATTTT.

This clone was counted many times. The J gene is TRBJ2-7, the V gene TRBV5-6; D remains ambiguous. Germline V gene lookup returns CDR1 SGHDT and CDR2 YYEEEE. Between the trimmed V and J ends, which lost 5 bases and 4 bases, there was a span of 7 bases. This CDR3 is 11 amino acids long. The CDR3 nucleotides read TGTGCCAGCAGTTCTTATTACGAGCAGTACTTC. Encoded protein: CASSSYYEQYF.

This clone was recorded at least ten times. V is TRBV29-1 and J is TRBJ2-1; 13 nucleotides agree with TRBD2. The CDR3 runs to 16 residues. V lost 4 bases, J lost 5 bases, and 8 bases stayed unmatched. The germline CDR1 and CDR2 sequences are SQVTM and ANQGSEA. DNA for the CDR3: TGCAGCGTTGGCCAACTGGGGACTAGCGGGGACAATGAGCAGTTCTTC. The encoded protein is CSVGQLGTSGDNEQFF.

This clone appeared many times. This chain connects TRBV6-4 to TRBJ2-1; D may be TRBD2 (7 bases). Trimming left V 0 bases short and J 14 bases short, with 17 bases between. Germline-derived CDR1 and CDR2 are MRHNA and SNTAGT. There are 14 residues in the CDR3. CDR3 DNA: TGTGCCAGCAGTGACTCCGGACGGGAAGGGGGGGAGTTCTTC. As protein: CASSDSGREGGEFF.

The table lists this clone with many counts. The genes are TRBV23-1 and TRBJ2-7; 7 bases agree with TRBD1. TRBV23-1 qualifies as an ORF whose function is uncertain. Germline trimming cut 4 bases from V and 5 bases from J; bases unmatched to any gene: 17. CDR3 length: 17 residues. The CDR3 region is CASSPLADRVIQNEQYF. DNA of the CDR3: TGCGCCAGCAGTCCGCTGGCCGACAGGGTCATTCAGAACGAGCAGTACTTC.

This clone was seen a few times. The chain combines TRBV30 with TRBJ2-5, with a tentative D call TRBD1 (6 bases). The J call may be wrong; the DNA end is better matched by TRBJ2-7. The CDR3 has 14 amino acids. CDR1 is GTSNPN, CDR2 SVGIG, per germline (reference sequence). CDR3 in amino acids: CAWSSEDSFYEQYF. As DNA, the CDR3 is TGTGCCTGGAGTAGCGAGGACAGCTTTTACGAGCAGTACTTC.

This clone was counted ten times or more. J is TRBJ1-5 and V is TRBV19; D gene ambiguous. CDR1 and CDR2 (germline): LNHDA, SQIVND (reference sequence). This CDR3 has 14 residues. Trimming stripped 5 bases from V and 8 bases from J, with 16 bases between. Written as DNA, the CDR3 is TGTGCCAGTAGTTTAAGGAGCCTCAGTGAGCCCCAGCATTTT. Protein product: CASSLRSLSEPQHF.

This clone was picked up many times. CDR3 residues: CASSFGRVNTQYF. CDR3 bases: TGTGCCAGCAGTTTCGGCAGGGTGAATACGCAGTATTTT. The chain links TRBV27 to TRBJ2-3, with a possible D match to TRBD1 (5 bases). The CDR3 loop spans 13 amino acids. Germline assignment: CDR1 MNHEY and CDR2 SMNVEV (reference sequence). The V and J ends lost 3 bases and 7 bases respectively, with 11 bases between them.

This clone was observed at least ten times. CDR3 DNA: TGTGCCAGCAGTGGGGGGGGGAGCTACAATGAGCAGTTCTTC. This codes for CASSGGGSYNEQFF. The J gene is TRBJ2-1, the V gene TRBV2; 7 bases align to TRBD2. CDR3 length equals 14 residues. V was clipped by 4 bases and J by 3 bases; unmatched bases: 3. The germline V gene has CDR1 SNHLY and CDR2 FYNNEI.